The rows below give T cell receptor beta chains drawn from one sample of a study of blood T cell repertoires in COVID-19. Sequencing was performed with immunoSEQ multiplex PCR; in TCRdb, only in-frame clones are kept and a portion is missing. The sample lists around 130,000 clones; 84% were seen once. Sequenced material: peripheral blood. Receptors were obtained from a man between 60 and 75 years old with acute or convalescent COVID-19. Each CDR3 is given with its conserved first and last residue. D genes are given only for firm matches.

V gene,D gene,J gene,CDR3 protein
TRBV10-3,TRBD2,TRBJ2-1,CAISEPGGNNEQFF
TRBV10-3,TRBD1,TRBJ1-1,CAISERQGSGMNTEAFF
TRBV29-1,TRBD2,TRBJ2-1,CSGNSGSSYNEQFF
TRBV7-9,NA,TRBJ2-5,CASSQKMTSLQETQYF
TRBV30,TRBD1,TRBJ2-7,CACLGTGLDEQYF
TRBV6-1,NA,TRBJ2-5,CASSFGTYGETQYF
TRBV29-1,TRBD1,TRBJ1-4,CSVQNRTGGREKLFF
TRBV9,NA,TRBJ1-4,CASSARQEPNEKLFF
TRBV19,NA,TRBJ1-1,CASSITGNTEAFF
TRBV19,TRBD1,TRBJ1-1,CATKTGYTEAFF
TRBV30,NA,TRBJ1-3,CAWSVAGNTIYF
TRBV18,TRBD1,TRBJ2-5,CASRDDRGFPETQYF
TRBV19,TRBD1,TRBJ2-1,CASSDRDRANNEQFF
TRBV18,TRBD2,TRBJ2-7,CASSPGRSSYEQYF
TRBV7-3,TRBD1,TRBJ2-1,CASSLLQGDEQFF
TRBV3-1/TRBV3-2,NA,TRBJ1-5,CASSQAEGRGNQPQHF
TRBV6-2/TRBV6-3,TRBD1,TRBJ1-1,CASSYAGGTEAFF
TRBV20-1,NA,TRBJ1-3,CSASGQGHGNTIYF
TRBV7-8,NA,TRBJ2-5,CASSLGRLGAEETQYF
TRBV10-1,NA,TRBJ1-2,CASRRLLGGYTF
TRBV29-1,TRBD1,TRBJ2-7,CSVVGQGVLNEQYF
TRBV12-2,NA,TRBJ2-1,CASRPHLAGKGEQFF
TRBV5-1,TRBD2,TRBJ2-1,CASSLVAGINGDEQFF
TRBV6-5,NA,TRBJ2-7,CASSTGTTKTVEQYF
TRBV5-6,TRBD2,TRBJ2-7,CASSPRTGGKSYEQYF
TRBV7-3,TRBD2,TRBJ2-1,CASSGTSGNEQFF
TRBV19,NA,TRBJ1-2,CASSAGTYGYTF
TRBV19,NA,TRBJ1-1,CASEQQTNTEAFF
TRBV2,NA,TRBJ2-7,CASSDWRPNYEQYF
TRBV5-1,NA,TRBJ2-3,CASSPQGTDTQYF
TRBV6-5,TRBD1,TRBJ1-4,CASRATQGAYEKLFF
TRBV7-3,TRBD1,TRBJ2-1,CASSSGDRGFNEQFF
TRBV5-6,TRBD2,TRBJ2-1,CASSSTGTSRGNEQFF
TRBV4-2,NA,TRBJ1-1,CASSQDDPRTATEAFF
TRBV3-1/TRBV3-2,TRBD2,TRBJ2-1,CASSHDRLAVGDEQFF
TRBV29-1,TRBD1,TRBJ2-1,CSVPRDRGRDNEQFF
TRBV2,TRBD1,TRBJ2-2,CASSSQGTGELFF
TRBV11-2,NA,TRBJ1-3,CASSLDSRSSGNTIYF
TRBV30,NA,TRBJ1-2,CAWSVRQDNGYTF
TRBV7-7,NA,TRBJ2-2,CASSLGRVGELFF
TRBV3-1/TRBV3-2,NA,TRBJ2-2,CASSQYSAANTGELFF
TRBV5-1,NA,TRBJ1-2,CASAPMSTSNYGYTF